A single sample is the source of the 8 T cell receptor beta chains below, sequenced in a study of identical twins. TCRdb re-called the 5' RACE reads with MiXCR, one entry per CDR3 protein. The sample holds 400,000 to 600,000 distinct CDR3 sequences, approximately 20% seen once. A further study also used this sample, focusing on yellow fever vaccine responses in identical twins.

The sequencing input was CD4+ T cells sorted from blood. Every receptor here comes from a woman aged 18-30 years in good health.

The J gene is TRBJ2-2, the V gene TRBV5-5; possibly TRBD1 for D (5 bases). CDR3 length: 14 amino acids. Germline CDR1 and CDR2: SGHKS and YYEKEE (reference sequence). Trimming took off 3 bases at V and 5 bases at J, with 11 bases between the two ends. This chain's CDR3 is CASSSTGTTGELFF. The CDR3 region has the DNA TGTGCCAGCAGCTCAACAGGCACGACCGGGGAGCTGTTTTTT.

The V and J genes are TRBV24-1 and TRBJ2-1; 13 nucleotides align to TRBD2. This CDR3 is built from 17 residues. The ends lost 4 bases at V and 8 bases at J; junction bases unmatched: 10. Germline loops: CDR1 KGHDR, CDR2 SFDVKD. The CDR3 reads CATSDSILAGGLDEQFF. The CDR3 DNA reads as TGTGCCACCAGTGACTCCATACTAGCGGGAGGGCTCGATGAGCAGTTCTTC.

The CDR3 nucleotides read TGTGCCACCAGCAGAGAGGCCAGGGGCAGCGGGTCACCCCTCCACTTT. Translation gives CATSREARGSGSPLHF. This chain links TRBV15 with TRBJ1-6; tentatively, D is TRBD1 (6 bases). Per the germline V gene, CDR1 is LNHNV and CDR2 is YYDKDF (reference sequence). Trimming removed 0 bases from V and 10 bases from J, with 16 bases in between. CDR3 length equals 16 residues. Complete variable domain (other parts from reference TRBV15 and TRBJ1-6): DAMVIQNPRYQVTQFGKPVTLSCSQTLNHNVMYWYQQKSSQAPKLLFHYYDKDFNNEADTPDNFQSRRPNTSFCFLDIRSPGLGDTAMYLCATSREARGSGSPLHFGNGTRLTVT.

CDR3 in amino acids: CASSQSAMSSGNTIYF. The DNA of the CDR3 is TGTGCCAGCAGCCAATCCGCCATGAGCTCTGGAAACACCATATATTTT. V gene TRBV16 combines with J gene TRBJ1-3; no reliable D call. The V end was cut by 0 bases, the J end by 0 bases, with 9 bases between. The CDR3 sequence is 16 residues long. Germline lookup yields CDR1 KGHSY and CDR2 FQNENV.

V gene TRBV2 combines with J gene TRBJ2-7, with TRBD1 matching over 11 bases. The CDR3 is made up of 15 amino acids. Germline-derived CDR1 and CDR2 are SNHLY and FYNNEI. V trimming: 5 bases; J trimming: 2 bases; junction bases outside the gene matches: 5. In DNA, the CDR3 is TGTGCCAGCAGTCGGTCGGGACAGGGGGCCTACGAGCAGTACTTC. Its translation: CASSRSGQGAYEQYF.

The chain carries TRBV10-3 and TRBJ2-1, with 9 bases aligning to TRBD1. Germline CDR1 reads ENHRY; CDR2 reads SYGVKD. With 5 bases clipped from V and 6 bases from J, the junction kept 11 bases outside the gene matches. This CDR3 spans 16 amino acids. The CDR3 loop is CAISPGTGSYGNEQFF. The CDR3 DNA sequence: TGTGCCATCAGTCCCGGGACAGGGTCTTATGGCAATGAGCAGTTCTTC.

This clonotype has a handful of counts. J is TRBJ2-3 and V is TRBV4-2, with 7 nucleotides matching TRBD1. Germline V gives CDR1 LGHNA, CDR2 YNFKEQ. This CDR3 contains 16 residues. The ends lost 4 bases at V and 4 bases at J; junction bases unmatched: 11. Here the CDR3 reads CASSLRQGDGADTQYF. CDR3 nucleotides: TGTGCCAGCAGCCTGCGACAGGGAGATGGAGCAGATACGCAGTATTTT.

The CDR3 region is CATSRDAVSYEQYV. The DNA of the CDR3 is TGTGCCACCAGCAGAGATGCGGTCTCCTACGAGCAGTACGTC. The V gene is TRBV15, the J gene TRBJ2-7, with D hard to call. The CDR3 spans 14 residues. Per germline, CDR1 LNHNV and CDR2 YYDKDF (reference sequence). Trimming left V 0 bases short and J 0 bases short, with 6 bases between.